Detailed here is one T cell receptor (beta chain). It has no known antigen specificity. No base-level quality is on record; no much larger clone is a single base apart. Healthy HIV-negative adults with no recently reported acute infections or vaccinations were included as donors. Only Caucasian adults living in Nashville, Tennessee, USA were represented among the donors. Magnetic negative selection was used to enrich CD4+ T cells, after which naive cells were positively selected on CD45RA and the negative fraction became the memory subset. Blood was collected by leukapheresis, and PBMCs were isolated by Ficoll-Histopaque density gradient centrifugation and then cryopreserved in liquid nitrogen vapor phase. Analytical flow cytometry was used to check the purity and quantity of each magnetically sorted T cell population. Each sorted fraction had its genomic DNA isolated and then quantified by UV absorbance on a Nanodrop 2000c.

The data originate from a study of shared clonotypes between healthy human individuals (dated by TCRdb to 2020 to 2022). Background on the whole study: The cohort comprised a couple of women and three men aged 18 to 49 years. For each donor, three plates each were used for CD4 naive and CD4 memory, two plates were used for CD8 naive, and one plate was used for CD8 memory. To estimate repertoire size and how much clonotypes are shared between individuals, the study performed deep sequencing of blood TCR repertoires from roughly five healthy adults. Different laboratories and diverse techniques were used to prepare libraries and sequence TCR repertoires, to increase sequencing depth and limit assay-specific biases. Between about 0.8 and 9 billion PBMCs per donor were obtained by leukapheresis. Study-wide conclusions, independent of this receptor: Because the study included a small number of donors, the genetic and exposure-history diversity represented was limited. Sharing across four donors was observed for roughly 5% of naive CD4, 3% to 3.5% of naive CD8, 2.3% of memory CD4, and about 0.38% of memory CD8 clonotypes. Sampling was restricted to blood, and TCR repertoires in tissue are likely to differ from TCR repertoires in blood. Naive subsets generally had larger estimated clonotype richness than memory subsets did. Rarefaction of sorted-subset datasets indicated incomplete sequencing despite the large sequencing depth. Based on pairwise subsampling, the degree of clonotype sharing among donors was expected to be affected by sequencing depth. Compared with non-shared clonotypes, clonotypes shared by all four sorted-subset donors had higher generation probabilities.

Using the deep immunoSEQ assay, multiplex PCR amplified TCR CDR3 regions from genomic DNA. Genomic DNA extracted from each cell subset was distributed evenly over all wells of several immunoSEQ 96-well plates, and each plate served as one replicate. For sorted subsets, roughly 200 ng of genomic DNA, equivalent to 30,000 or so T cell genomes, went into each replicate PCR. Purified libraries were quantified with a Qubit 3.0 fluorometer, sized on a Bioanalyzer 2100, and re-quantified with the KAPA Library Quantification kit. A separate single-read 150-cycle Illumina NextSeq 550 flow cell was used to sequence each immunoSEQ 96-well plate. As for the authors' bioinformatics: The immunoSEQ output contained only junctional sequences without quality scores, so filtering could not match that applied to full-length reads. Sequences were annotated with PyIR, a Python wrapper for IgBLAST v1.9, using IMGT germline references to assign V/J genes and CDR3. Reads were removed for weak V/J assignments (E-value above 1e-6), missing CDR3, stop codons, out-of-frame junctions, or ambiguous translated residues. A V3J clonotype was defined by an identical inferred V gene, J gene, and CDR3 amino acid sequence. To compute the percentage overlap between repertoires, the number of shared unique clonotypes was divided by the size of the smaller repertoire. Three approaches were used to assess repertoire richness: RTK rarefaction, the Chao1 estimator, and Recon v2.1 estimates of unobserved clonotypes. Generation probabilities for all TCRbeta clonotypes obtained by the gDNA method from four donors were computed using OLGA. Sourced from immuneACCESS, this table was stored by TCRdb with only in-frame sequences that have V and J called. A share of the clones is absent; for the studies checked, an unresolved V gene accounts for under half, and the remainder has no known explanation. D and trimming were read from the DNA, whereas the V and J calls and clone size are those reported in that table. Here the sample has roughly 1.4 million clones; just under 99% occur a single time. Approximately 0.38% of the sample belongs to the ten largest clones.

CDR3 length: 15 amino acids, cysteine to phenylalanine. The retained sequence is limited to the CDR3, 45 bases, with the frame set at the first base. A distance of 11 bases separates the germline ends of V and J, which lose 2 bases and 3 bases respectively. The germline V gene provides CDR1 MNHEY and CDR2 SVGAGI. What was sequenced was naive CD4+ T cells sorted from blood. This specimen's cell subset or site label, interpreted: CD45RA+ positively selected. The chain links TRBV6-5 with TRBJ2-1, with no D gene named confidently. The receptor's source is a man in his thirties or forties in good health. CDR3 protein: CASSYAGVDYNEQFF. The nucleotides are TGTGCCAGCAGTTACGCAGGCGTTGACTACAATGAGCAGTTCTTC.